The 17 T cell receptor beta chains reported below all come from one sample, sequenced in a study of T cells in narcolepsy. The table came from immunoSEQ multiplex PCR; TCRdb's copy has only in-frame clones and leaves some out. The table shows just under 35,000 clones, with around 80% occurring only once. Specimen: memory (CD45RA-) CD4+ T cells from blood. All receptors derive from a human donor in good health.

This clone has a single count. The genes are TRBV7-6 and TRBJ2-3; maybe TRBD2 (6 bases). Trimming left V 1 base short and J 4 bases short, with 21 bases between. Germline V gene data show CDR1 as SGHVS and CDR2 as FNYEAQ. This CDR3 has 18 amino acids. The CDR3 protein is CASSLGAGRPGKADTQYF. Here the CDR3 DNA reads TGTGCCAGCAGCTTAGGGGCCGGGAGACCCGGGAAAGCAGATACGCAGTATTTT.

The V and J genes are TRBV9 and TRBJ2-4; TRBD2 matches at 9 bases. J lost 4 bases, V lost 0 bases, and 8 bases had no gene match. Germline values: CDR1 SGDLS, CDR2 YYNGEE. The CDR3 contains 17 residues. The CDR3 nucleotides read TGTGCCAGCAGCGTAGATAACCCTAGCGGGGTGAAAAACATTCAGTACTTC. Its translation is CASSVDNPSGVKNIQYF.

This clone was seen more than once but under ten times. The rearrangement joins TRBV6-1 to TRBJ2-7; no firm D call. The CDR3 consists of 15 residues. Trimming shortened V by 1 base and J by 9 bases, and 19 bases separated the two germline ends. Germline-derived CDR1 and CDR2 are MNHNS and SASEGT. CDR3 residues: CASSEGWQRSKGQYF. In nucleotides, the CDR3 is TGTGCCAGCAGTGAAGGCTGGCAGCGCTCAAAGGGGCAGTACTTC.

The J gene is TRBJ2-7, the V gene TRBV18, with D unclear. Germline V gene sequence: CDR1 KGHSH, CDR2 LQKENI. CDR3 length: 13 amino acids. Trimming left V 4 bases short and J 0 bases short, with 7 bases between. CDR3 nucleotide sequence: TGTGCCAGCTCACTTAGTGCCTCCTACGAGCAGTACTTC. This codes for CASSLSASYEQYF.

This chain joins TRBV11-3 and TRBJ2-2; 7 bases align to TRBD1. Germline V lookup: CDR1 SGHNT, CDR2 YENEEA. J gave up 8 bases and V 0 bases, and 9 bases lay outside the gene matches. The CDR3 length is 16 residues. The CDR3 here is CASSLDPGRGIGELFF. The DNA for the CDR3 is TGTGCCAGCAGCTTAGATCCCGGCAGGGGGATTGGGGAGCTGTTTTTT.

The chain joins TRBV7-2 to TRBJ2-7; 13 nucleotides agree with TRBD2. The length of the CDR3 is 16 residues. Germline trimming cut 4 bases from V and 6 bases from J; bases unmatched to any gene: 9. Looked up from germline, CDR1 is SGHTA and CDR2 is FQGNSA. The CDR3 is CASSSGTSGVLGEQYF. CDR3 nucleotides: TGTGCCAGCAGCTCCGGGACTAGCGGGGTTTTGGGCGAGCAGTACTTC.

The chain recombines TRBV4-2 with TRBJ2-1; D gene uncertain. Germline CDR1 and CDR2: LGHNA and YNFKEQ. The CDR3 consists of 15 residues. Trimming took off 0 bases at V and 2 bases at J, with 8 bases between the two ends. Written as DNA, the CDR3 is TGTGCCAGCAGCCAAGATAGCTGGACCTACAATGAGCAGTTCTTC. It yields the protein CASSQDSWTYNEQFF.

This clone occurred once. The chain is built from TRBV7-2 and TRBJ2-2, with no clear D. The CDR3 consists of 13 residues. The V end lost 5 bases, the J end lost 3 bases, and 7 bases lay between the germline ends. Germline V gene lookup returns CDR1 SGHTA and CDR2 FQGNSA. In DNA, the CDR3 is TGTGCCAGCAGCGCGCGGTACACCGGGGAGCTGTTTTTT. Translation: CASSARYTGELFF.

This chain links TRBV1 with TRBJ2-1; TRBD2, the table's D call, was not compared with the DNA. TRBV1 is a known pseudogene. The CDR3 consists of 9 residues. The CDR3 nucleotides read TGCACCAGCACCCATCTCCGGGTCTTC. Translation gives CTSTHLRVF.

The chain has TRBV6-1 and TRBJ2-7; D is unclear. The CDR3 spans 11 residues. Germline CDR1 reads MNHNS; CDR2 reads SASEGT. Trimming took 4 bases from V and 3 from J, leaving 4 bases between them. Here the CDR3 reads CASSAFYEQYF. The CDR3, as DNA: TGTGCCAGCAGTGCATTCTACGAGCAGTACTTC.

The chain is built from TRBV5-5 and TRBJ1-2, with a possible D match to TRBD1 (5 bases). Trimming removed 2 bases from V and 6 bases from J, with 14 bases in between. Germline V CDR1 and CDR2: SGHKS, YYEKEE (reference sequence). This CDR3 is built from 14 residues. The CDR3 region is CASSFQGLLNGYTF. CDR3 nucleotide sequence: TGTGCCAGCAGCTTTCAGGGCCTCCTCAATGGCTACACCTTC. The whole variable domain, filled in from reference TRBV5-5 and TRBJ1-2, reads DAGVTQSPTHLIKTRGQQVTLRCSPISGHKSVSWYQQVLGQGPQFIFQYYEKEERGRGNFPDRFSARQFPNYSSELNVNALLLGDSALYLCASSFQGLLNGYTFGSGTRLTVV.

Points on this clone: Relative to the germline gene, one junction end is altered; a read error may explain this. The chain joins TRBV5-6 to TRBJ1-1, with unresolved D. Germline lookup yields CDR1 SGHDT and CDR2 YYEEEE. This CDR3 contains 14 residues. CDR3 bases: TGCGCCATCAGCTTGTTAGGACGATACACTGAAGCTTTCTTT. As protein: CAISLLGRYTEAFF.

The V gene is TRBV28, the J gene TRBJ2-3; TRBD2 matches 7 bases. Germline values: CDR1 MDHEN, CDR2 SYDVKM. After removal of 8 bases from V and 4 bases from J, the junction contained 12 bases not matched to a gene. The CDR3 has 15 amino acids. The CDR3 nucleotides read TGTGCCAGCCCCCCCCGGACTAGACCTTCAGATACGCAGTATTTT. The encoded protein is CASPPRTRPSDTQYF.

V gene TRBV5-1 combines with J gene TRBJ1-6; possibly TRBD1 for D (5 bases). The germline gives CDR1 SGHRS, CDR2 YFSETQ. This CDR3 has 15 amino acids. V was shortened by 4 bases and J by 5 bases, with 13 bases between the two germline ends. CDR3 nucleotides: TGCGCCAGCAGCCGGGCGGGACTCCATAATTCACCCCTCCACTTT. Translated: CASSRAGLHNSPLHF.

This clone was seen a handful of times. The CDR3 here is CASSYSPGLAEQYF. The DNA of the CDR3 is TGTGCCAGCAGTTACTCTCCCGGCCTAGCTGAGCAGTACTTC. This chain links TRBV6-5 with TRBJ2-7; TRBD2 is a possible D gene (5 bases). CDR1 is MNHEY, CDR2 SVGAGI, per germline. The CDR3 runs 14 residues. V lost 0 bases and J lost 7, with 13 bases in between.

The sample holds one count of this clone. The chain joins TRBV15 to TRBJ2-5; a weak D match, TRBD1 (5 bases). V was pared by 2 bases and J by 2 bases, with 15 bases between. CDR1 and CDR2 (germline): LNHNV, YYDKDF (reference sequence). This CDR3 spans 16 amino acids. The CDR3 DNA reads TGTGCCACCAGCAGACAAATAAAGGGGTTACAAGAGACCCAGTACTTC. Its protein is CATSRQIKGLQETQYF.

This chain connects TRBV6-1 to TRBJ1-4, with unresolved D. The CDR3 extends over 15 amino acids. The ends were cut back, 4 bases at V and 8 bases at J, with 17 bases in the middle. Germline lookup yields CDR1 MNHNS and CDR2 SASEGT. The CDR3 protein is CASSAARALGEKLFF. DNA of the CDR3: TGTGCCAGCAGTGCTGCCCGGGCCCTAGGGGAAAAACTGTTTTTT.